This is a list of T cell receptor beta chains from one sample in a study of cytomegalovirus exposure and HLA in healthy donors. Sequencing used immunoSEQ multiplex PCR; TCRdb keeps in-frame clones, though not all of them. The repertoire holds under 300,000 clones, with about 90% as singletons. Input material: PBMCs. The receptor set was obtained from a girl aged 2 to 10 in good health and CMV-seronegative. The CDR3 runs from the conserved cysteine through the conserved F or W. D genes are given only for firm matches. Size values are once, few and many counts, or a class for expanded clones, and some rows have none.

V gene	J gene	D gene	clone size	CDR3 length	CDR3 DNA	CDR3 protein
TRBV19	TRBJ2-2	-	-	15	TGTGCCAGTAGTATATCTGGGACTAACACCGGGGAGCTGTTTTTT	CASSISGTNTGELFF
TRBV6-5	TRBJ1-5	TRBD1	-	15	TGTGCCAGCAGTCAAGACAGGGGCGCCAATCAGCCCCAGCATTTT	CASSQDRGANQPQHF
TRBV29-1	TRBJ2-2	-	-	12	TGCAGCGTTGAACCTCAGGGAGGGGAGCTGTTTTTT	CSVEPQGGELFF
TRBV7-9	TRBJ2-7	TRBD1	-	13	TGTGCCAGCAGCCCGGGACAGTCCTACGAGCAGTACTTC	CASSPGQSYEQYF
TRBV2	TRBJ2-7	-	-	13	TGTGCCAGCAGCGGGGGATCTGTCGACGAGCAGTACTTC	CASSGGSVDEQYF
TRBV7-9	TRBJ2-7	-	-	14	TGTGCCAGCAGCTCGCGCGGCCTGGACTACGAGCAGTACTTC	CASSSRGLDYEQYF
TRBV6-5	TRBJ2-5	-	-	13	TGTGCCAGCAGTAAACAGTACCAAGAGACCCAGTACTTC	CASSKQYQETQYF
TRBV6-5	TRBJ1-5	-	few	14	TGTGCCAGCAGTTCCCTCAACCGGGACACCCCCCAGCATTTT	CASSSLNRDTPQHF
TRBV18	TRBJ1-1	-	-	16	TGTGCCAGCTCACCCGACTTAGTCTCTCGGAACACTGAAGCTTTCTTT	CASSPDLVSRNTEAFF
TRBV6-1	TRBJ1-6	-	once	12	TGTGCCAGCCGGGACAATAATTCACCCCTCCACTTT	CASRDNNSPLHF
TRBV19	TRBJ1-5	-	-	15	TGTGCCAGTAGTATAACGACACCAGAAGGTCAGCCCCAGCATTTT	CASSITTPEGQPQHF
TRBV6-5	TRBJ2-1	-	once	15	TGTGCCAGCAGTTACGGGGCAGGGGTACACAATGAGCAGTTCTTC	CASSYGAGVHNEQFF
TRBV27	TRBJ2-5	-	-	15	TGTGCCAGCATCCTGAGGAGGGGACCCCAAGAGACCCAGTACTTC	CASILRRGPQETQYF
TRBV20-1	TRBJ2-7	-	-	11	TGCAGTGCTTTGGACTATTACGAGCAGTACTTC	CSALDYYEQYF
TRBV11-1	TRBJ2-7	-	-	12	TGTGCCAGCAGCCCAGACAGCTACGAGCAGTACTTC	CASSPDSYEQYF
TRBV5-1	TRBJ2-3	-	-	16	TGCGCCAGCAGCTTGGTGAGGCAGGGGAACACAGATACGCAGTATTTT	CASSLVRQGNTDTQYF
TRBV9	TRBJ2-5	-	few	13	TGTGCCAGCAGCGTAGTCGCGGGAGAGACCCAGTACTTC	CASSVVAGETQYF
TRBV5-6	TRBJ2-1	TRBD2	-	16	TGTGCCAGCAGCTTGGGTGCGGGGGGCTCCTACAATGAGCAGTTCTTC	CASSLGAGGSYNEQFF
TRBV7-6	TRBJ2-3	TRBD2	once	16	TGTGCCAGCAGCGCGACTCCGGGACTAGGTACAGATACGCAGTATTTT	CASSATPGLGTDTQYF
TRBV19	TRBJ2-2	TRBD2	-	15	TGTGCCAGTAGTCCCGCGGGAGGAAAAACCGGGGAGCTGTTTTTT	CASSPAGGKTGELFF
TRBV15	TRBJ2-1	TRBD1	-	16	TGTGCCACCAGCAGAGGAGCCGGGACAGGGTACAATGAGCAGTTCTTC	CATSRGAGTGYNEQFF
TRBV10-3	TRBJ2-1	-	-	17	TGTGCCATCAGTGAGTCGAGGATCCAACCTCTCTACAATGAGCAGTTCTTC	CAISESRIQPLYNEQFF
TRBV27	TRBJ2-1	TRBD2	-	16	TGTGCCAGCAGTTGGGGACGGACTAGCGGGGGCAATGAGCAGTTCTTC	CASSWGRTSGGNEQFF
TRBV13	TRBJ2-7	-	-	14	TGTGCCAGCAGCGGTGGGGGCGGCTCCTACGAGCAGTACTTC	CASSGGGGSYEQYF
TRBV4-2	TRBJ2-7	-	-	15	TGTGCCAGCAGCCAAGATGGGGGCAGTCTCTACGAGCAGTACTTC	CASSQDGGSLYEQYF
TRBV27	TRBJ2-1	TRBD2	-	14	TGTGCCAGCAGCCTCGGACTAGCAGGCAATGAGCAGTTCTTC	CASSLGLAGNEQFF
TRBV11-2	TRBJ2-1	TRBD2	-	18	TGTGCAAGCAGTCATTCATCGTCGGGGGGTACCTGGGCTAATGAGCAGTTCTTC	CASSHSSSGGTWANEQFF
TRBV18	TRBJ2-2	TRBD2	-	18	TGTGCCAGCTCACCAAGCAGGGCGGGGGACGCGAACACCGGGGAGCTGTTTTTT	CASSPSRAGDANTGELFF
TRBV28	TRBJ1-4	-	-	15	TGTGCCAGCAGCCCCACTTGGGCCCCTAATGAAAAACTGTTTTTT	CASSPTWAPNEKLFF
TRBV12-5	TRBJ2-5	-	-	11	TGTGCTAGTGGACCACCCGGGGCCCAGTACTTC	CASGPPGAQYF
TRBV29-1	TRBJ1-1	-	-	14	TGCAGCGTTGCCATCCGACAGACTAACACTGAAGCTTTCTTT	CSVAIRQTNTEAFF
TRBV7-6	TRBJ1-5	-	-	13	TGTGCCAGCCAGGACAGTTCGAATCAGCCCCAGCATTTT	CASQDSSNQPQHF
TRBV7-9	TRBJ2-3	-	once	15	TGTGCCAGCAGCTCGAGGACACCTAGCACAGATACGCAGTATTTT	CASSSRTPSTDTQYF
TRBV9	TRBJ1-2	-	few	15	TGTGCCAGCAGCCATCCCGAATCAGGGTTGGATGGCTACACCTTC	CASSHPESGLDGYTF
TRBV10-1	TRBJ2-6	TRBD1	-	17	TGCGCCAGCAGTGAGTGGGACAGGGGATCTGGGGCCAACGTCCTGACTTTC	CASSEWDRGSGANVLTF
TRBV29-1	TRBJ2-1	-	once	13	TGCAGCGCCCGCCGAGGTCCCAACAATGAGCAGTTCTTC	CSARRGPNNEQFF
TRBV7-7	TRBJ2-1	-	-	14	TGTGCCAGCAGCTTAGATAGTTGGAGCAATGAGCAGTTCTTC	CASSLDSWSNEQFF